This TCR beta chain was sequenced during a study of blood T cell repertoires in COVID-19. Study details: PBMCs, B-cell-depleted T cells, or T cells were the source of the cDNA or gDNA that made up the material.

This clone was picked up a small number of times. Original processing notes: Amplification with reference gene primers provided the estimates of nucleated cell counts. Assay used: immunoSEQ multiplex PCR; TCRdb lists only in-frame clones, some missing. The V and J calls and the clone size are those of that table, but D and trimming were determined from the DNA. The profile shows 120,000 or so clones, around 81% of them singletons. The sequenced material came from peripheral blood. The sequence derives from a woman aged 50 to 65 with acute or convalescent COVID-19.

CDR3 bases: TGTGCCAGCAGGACGAGACTAGGTAAACGGGACTCTACTTACAATGAGCAGTTCTTC. This translates into CASRTRLGKRDSTYNEQFF. The chain is built from TRBV28 and TRBJ2-1, with a tentative D call TRBD2 (6 bases). Trimming took off 6 bases at V and 4 bases at J, with 28 bases between the two ends. CDR3 length equals 19 residues. CDR1 is MDHEN, CDR2 SYDVKM, per germline.